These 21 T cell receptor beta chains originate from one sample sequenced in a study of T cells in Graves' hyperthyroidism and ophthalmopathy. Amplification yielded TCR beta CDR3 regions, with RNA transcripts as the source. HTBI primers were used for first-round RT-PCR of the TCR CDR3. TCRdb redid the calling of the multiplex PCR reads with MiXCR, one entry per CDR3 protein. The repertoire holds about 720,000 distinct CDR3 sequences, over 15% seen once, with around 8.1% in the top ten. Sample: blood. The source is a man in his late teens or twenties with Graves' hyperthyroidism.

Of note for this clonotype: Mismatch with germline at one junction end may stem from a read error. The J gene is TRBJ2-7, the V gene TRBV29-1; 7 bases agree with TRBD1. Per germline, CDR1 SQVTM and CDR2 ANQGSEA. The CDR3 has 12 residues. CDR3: CSVEGQSYKQYF. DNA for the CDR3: TGCAGCGTTGAGGGACAGTCCTACAAGCAGTACTTC.

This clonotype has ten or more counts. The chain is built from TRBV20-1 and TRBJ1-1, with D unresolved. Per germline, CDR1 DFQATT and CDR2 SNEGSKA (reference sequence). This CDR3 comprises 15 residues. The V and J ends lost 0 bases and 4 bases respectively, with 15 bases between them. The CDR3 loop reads CSARDPILGGTEAFF. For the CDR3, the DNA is TGCAGTGCTAGAGACCCTATATTAGGCGGCACTGAAGCTTTCTTT.

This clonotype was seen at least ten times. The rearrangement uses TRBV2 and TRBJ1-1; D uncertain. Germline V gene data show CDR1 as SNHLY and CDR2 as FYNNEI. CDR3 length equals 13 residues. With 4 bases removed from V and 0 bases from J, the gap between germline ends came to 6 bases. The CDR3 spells CASSGEVNTEAFF. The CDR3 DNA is TGTGCCAGCAGTGGTGAGGTGAACACTGAAGCTTTCTTT. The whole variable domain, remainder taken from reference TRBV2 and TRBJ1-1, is EPEVTQTPSHQVTQMGQEVILRCVPISNHLYFYWYRQILGQKVEFLVSFYNNEISEKSEIFDDQFSVERPDGSNFTLKIRSTKLEDSAMYFCASSGEVNTEAFFGQGTRLTVV.

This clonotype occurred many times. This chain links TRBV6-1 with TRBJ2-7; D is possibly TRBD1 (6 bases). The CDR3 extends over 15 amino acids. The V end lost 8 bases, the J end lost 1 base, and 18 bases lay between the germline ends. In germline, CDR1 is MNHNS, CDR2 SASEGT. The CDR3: CASGLFGTPSYEQYF. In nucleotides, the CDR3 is TGTGCCAGCGGTTTGTTCGGGACACCGTCCTACGAGCAGTACTTC.

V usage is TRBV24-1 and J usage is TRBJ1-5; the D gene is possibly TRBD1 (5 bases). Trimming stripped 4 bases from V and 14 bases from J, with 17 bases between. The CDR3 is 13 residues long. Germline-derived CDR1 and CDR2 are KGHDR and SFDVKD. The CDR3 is CATSDSGGTTEHF. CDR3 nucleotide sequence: TGTGCCACCAGTGACTCGGGGGGAACCACGGAGCATTTT.

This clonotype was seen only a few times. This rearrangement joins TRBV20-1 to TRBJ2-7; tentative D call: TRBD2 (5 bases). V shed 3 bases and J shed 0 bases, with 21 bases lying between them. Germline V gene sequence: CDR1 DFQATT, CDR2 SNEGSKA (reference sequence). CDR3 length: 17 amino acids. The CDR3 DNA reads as TGCAGTGCTAGGGGAGTCAAGCGAGGTTCGAGCTCCTACGAGCAGTACTTC. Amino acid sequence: CSARGVKRGSSSYEQYF.

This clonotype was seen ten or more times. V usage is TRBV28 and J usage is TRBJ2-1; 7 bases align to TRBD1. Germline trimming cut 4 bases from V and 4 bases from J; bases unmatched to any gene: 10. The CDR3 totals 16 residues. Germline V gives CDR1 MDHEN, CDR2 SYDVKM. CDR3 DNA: TGTGCCAGCAGTTCTCCGAGGACAGGTAATTACAATGAGCAGTTCTTC. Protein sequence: CASSSPRTGNYNEQFF.

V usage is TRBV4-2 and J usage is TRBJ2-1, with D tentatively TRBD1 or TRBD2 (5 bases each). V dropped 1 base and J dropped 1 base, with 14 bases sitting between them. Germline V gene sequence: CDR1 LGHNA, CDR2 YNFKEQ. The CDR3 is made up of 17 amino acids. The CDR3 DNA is TGTGCCAGCAGCCAAGTCATCCTGGGACCTTCCTACAATGAGCAGTTCTTC. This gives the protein CASSQVILGPSYNEQFF.

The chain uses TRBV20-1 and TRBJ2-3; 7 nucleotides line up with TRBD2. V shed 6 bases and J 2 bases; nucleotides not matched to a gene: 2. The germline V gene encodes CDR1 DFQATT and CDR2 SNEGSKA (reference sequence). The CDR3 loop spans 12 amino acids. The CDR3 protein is CSAGRVTDTQYF. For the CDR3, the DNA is TGCAGTGCAGGGAGGGTCACAGATACGCAGTATTTT.

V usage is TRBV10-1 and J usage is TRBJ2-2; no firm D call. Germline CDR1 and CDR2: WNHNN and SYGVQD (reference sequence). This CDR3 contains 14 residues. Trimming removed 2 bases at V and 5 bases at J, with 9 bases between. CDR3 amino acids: CASSEMSGTGELFF. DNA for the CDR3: TGCGCCAGCAGTGAGATGTCTGGGACCGGGGAGCTGTTTTTT.

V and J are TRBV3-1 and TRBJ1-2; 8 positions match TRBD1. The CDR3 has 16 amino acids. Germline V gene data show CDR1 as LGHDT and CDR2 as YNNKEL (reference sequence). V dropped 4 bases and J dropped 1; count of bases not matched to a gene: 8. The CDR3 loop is CASSPLDRGLNYGYTF. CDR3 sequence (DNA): TGTGCCAGCAGCCCCCTCGACAGGGGACTTAACTATGGCTACACCTTC.

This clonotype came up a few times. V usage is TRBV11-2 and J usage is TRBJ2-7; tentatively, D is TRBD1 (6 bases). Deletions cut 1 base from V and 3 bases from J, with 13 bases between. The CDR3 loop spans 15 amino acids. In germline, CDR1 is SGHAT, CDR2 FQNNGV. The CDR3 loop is CASSLGTALLYEQYF. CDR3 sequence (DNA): TGTGCCAGCAGCTTAGGGACAGCCCTTCTCTACGAGCAGTACTTC.

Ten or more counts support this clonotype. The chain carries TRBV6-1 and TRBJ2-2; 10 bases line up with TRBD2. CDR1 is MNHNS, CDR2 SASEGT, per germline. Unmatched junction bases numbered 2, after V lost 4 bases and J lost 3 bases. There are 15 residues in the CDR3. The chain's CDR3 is CASSAGTSDTGELFF. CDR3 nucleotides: TGTGCCAGCAGTGCCGGGACTAGCGACACCGGGGAGCTGTTTTTT.

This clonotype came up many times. This chain's CDR3 is CASSPGASGFISEQFF. CDR3 coding DNA: TGTGCCAGCAGCCCGGGGGCTAGCGGGTTCATAAGTGAGCAGTTCTTC. This chain joins TRBV11-2 and TRBJ2-1; 8 nucleotides align to TRBD2. There are 16 residues in the CDR3. Germline loops: CDR1 SGHAT, CDR2 FQNNGV. J lost 9 bases, V lost 5 bases, and 15 bases had no gene match.

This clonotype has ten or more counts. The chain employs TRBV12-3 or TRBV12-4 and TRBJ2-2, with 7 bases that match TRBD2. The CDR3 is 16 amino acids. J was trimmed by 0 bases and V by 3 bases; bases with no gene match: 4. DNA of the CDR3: TGTGCCAGCAGTTTCCCGACTAGCTCGAACACCGGGGAGCTGTTTTTT. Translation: CASSFPTSSNTGELFF.

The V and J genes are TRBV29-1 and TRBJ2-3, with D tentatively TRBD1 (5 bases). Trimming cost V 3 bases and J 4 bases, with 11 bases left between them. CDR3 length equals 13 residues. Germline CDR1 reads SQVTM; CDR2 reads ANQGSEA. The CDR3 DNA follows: TGCAGCGTTGACATAGGGGCCGCAGATACGCAGTATTTT. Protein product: CSVDIGAADTQYF.

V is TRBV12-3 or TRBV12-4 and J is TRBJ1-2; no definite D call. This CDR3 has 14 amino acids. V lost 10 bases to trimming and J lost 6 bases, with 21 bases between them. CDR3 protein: CAIANGRIYDGYTF. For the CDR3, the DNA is TGTGCCATTGCGAACGGCCGGATATACGATGGCTACACCTTC.

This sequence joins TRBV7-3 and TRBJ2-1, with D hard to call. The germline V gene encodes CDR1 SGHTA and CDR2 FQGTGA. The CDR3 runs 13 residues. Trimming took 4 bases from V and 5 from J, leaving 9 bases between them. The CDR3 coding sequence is TGTGCCAGCAGCTCAACCCGGGACAATGAGCAGTTCTTC. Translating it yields CASSSTRDNEQFF. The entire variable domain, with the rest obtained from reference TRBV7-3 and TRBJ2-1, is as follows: GAGVSQTPSNKVTEKGKYVELRCDPISGHTALYWYRQSLGQGPEFLIYFQGTGAADDSGLPNDRFFAVRPEGSVSTLKIQRTERGDSAVYLCASSSTRDNEQFFGPGTRLTVL.

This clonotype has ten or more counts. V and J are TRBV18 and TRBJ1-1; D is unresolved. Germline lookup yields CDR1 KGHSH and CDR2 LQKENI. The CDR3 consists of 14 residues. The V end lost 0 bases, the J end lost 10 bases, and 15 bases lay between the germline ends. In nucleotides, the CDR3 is TGTGCCAGCTCACCACCGGACGGACCTTTGGGAGCTTTCTTT. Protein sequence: CASSPPDGPLGAFF. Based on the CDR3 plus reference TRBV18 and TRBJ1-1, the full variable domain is NAGVMQNPRHLVRRRGQEARLRCSPMKGHSHVYWYRQLPEEGLKFMVYLQKENIIDESGMPKERFSAEFPKEGPSILRIQQVVRGDSAAYFCASSPPDGPLGAFFGQGTRLTVV.

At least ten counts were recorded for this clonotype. The CDR3 reads CASSLFPENTEAFF. The CDR3 coding sequence is TGTGCCAGCAGCTTATTCCCGGAGAACACTGAAGCTTTCTTT. This rearrangement joins TRBV7-9 to TRBJ1-1; D remains ambiguous. Per germline, CDR1 SEHNR and CDR2 FQNEAQ (reference sequence). This CDR3 is 14 amino acids long. V dropped 2 bases and J dropped 1 base, with 8 bases sitting between them.

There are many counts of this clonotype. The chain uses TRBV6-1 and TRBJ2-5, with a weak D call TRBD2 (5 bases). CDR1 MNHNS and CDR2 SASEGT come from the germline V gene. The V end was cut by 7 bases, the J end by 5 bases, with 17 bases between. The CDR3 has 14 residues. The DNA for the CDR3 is TGTGCCAGCACCCCCCGGGATGCGGGCGAGACCCAGTACTTC. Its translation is CASTPRDAGETQYF.